This T cell receptor (beta chain) was sequenced in a study of blood T cell repertoires in COVID-19. The CDR3 has 14 residues. Germline-derived CDR1 and CDR2 are MDHEN and SYDVKM. With V trimmed by 5 bases and J by 6 bases, 8 bases remained unmatched. Profiling relied on immunoSEQ multiplex PCR, and the TCRdb table lists in-frame clones only, not all of them. Of over 150,000 clones in the sample, approximately 90% are singletons; the top ten hold approximately 0.5%. The sequence was collected from a man aged 50 to 60 with acute or convalescent COVID-19. The sequencing input was peripheral blood. This chain links TRBV28 with TRBJ2-7; TRBD1 aligns across 9 bases. The CDR3 region is CASSPGDRGGEQYF. The CDR3 DNA sequence: TGTGCCAGCAGTCCTGGTGACAGGGGGGGCGAGCAGTACTTC.